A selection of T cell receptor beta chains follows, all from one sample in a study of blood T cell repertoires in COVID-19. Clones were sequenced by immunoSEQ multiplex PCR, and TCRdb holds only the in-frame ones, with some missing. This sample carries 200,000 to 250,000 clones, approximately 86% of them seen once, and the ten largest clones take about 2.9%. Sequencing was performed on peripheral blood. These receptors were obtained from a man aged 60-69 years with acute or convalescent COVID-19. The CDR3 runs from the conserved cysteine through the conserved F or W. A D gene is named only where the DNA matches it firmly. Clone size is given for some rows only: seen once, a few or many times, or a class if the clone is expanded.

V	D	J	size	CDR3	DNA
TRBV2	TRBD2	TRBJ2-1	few	CASSPTSGRNNEQFF	TGTGCCAGCAGCCCGACTAGCGGTAGAAACAATGAGCAGTTCTTC
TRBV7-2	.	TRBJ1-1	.	CASSLAGQGRYLNTEAFF	TGTGCCAGCAGCTTAGCCGGACAAGGGAGGTATCTGAACACTGAAGCTTTCTTT
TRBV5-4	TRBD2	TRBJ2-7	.	CASSSGTSGGSSYEQYF	TGTGCCAGCAGCTCCGGGACTAGCGGGGGGAGCTCCTACGAGCAGTACTTC
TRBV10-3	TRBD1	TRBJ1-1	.	CAISGGQGSEAFF	TGTGCCATCAGTGGAGGACAGGGTTCTGAAGCTTTCTTT
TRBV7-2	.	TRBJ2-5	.	CASSISGLGQTQYF	TGTGCCAGCAGTATTAGCGGACTCGGGCAGACCCAGTACTTC
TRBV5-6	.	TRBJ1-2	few	CASSFLYRRHLSYGYTF	TGTGCCAGCAGCTTTCTTTACAGGCGACACTTATCATATGGCTACACCTTC
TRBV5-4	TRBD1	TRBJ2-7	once	CASSPDRGGRPYEQYF	TGTGCCAGCAGCCCGGACAGGGGAGGTAGGCCCTACGAGCAGTACTTC
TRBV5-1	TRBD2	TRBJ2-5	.	CASRQRGSQETQYF	TGCGCCAGCAGGCAGCGGGGGTCGCAAGAGACCCAGTACTTC
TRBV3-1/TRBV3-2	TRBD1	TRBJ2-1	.	CASSQDYRTGGEQFF	TGTGCCAGCAGCCAAGATTACAGGACAGGGGGCGAGCAGTTCTTC
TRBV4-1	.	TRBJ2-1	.	CASSQDWGGPPYNEQFF	TGCGCCAGCAGCCAAGATTGGGGCGGACCCCCCTACAATGAGCAGTTCTTC
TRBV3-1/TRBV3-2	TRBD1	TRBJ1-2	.	CASSQPTGGQVSYGYTF	TGTGCCAGCAGCCAACCGACAGGGGGTCAGGTTAGCTATGGCTACACCTTC
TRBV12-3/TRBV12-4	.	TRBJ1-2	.	CASSSTAYGYTF	TGTGCCAGCAGTTCGACTGCCTATGGCTACACCTTC
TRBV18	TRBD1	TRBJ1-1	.	CASSPIEAGTGRTEAFF	TGTGCCAGCTCACCAATAGAAGCCGGGACAGGAAGGACTGAAGCTTTCTTT
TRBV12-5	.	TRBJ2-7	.	CASASNLLLPYEQYF	TGTGCTAGTGCCTCAAACCTACTCCTGCCCTACGAGCAGTACTTC
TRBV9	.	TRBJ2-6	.	CASSPYSQGSGANVLTF	TGTGCCAGCAGCCCCTATAGCCAGGGTTCTGGGGCCAACGTCCTGACTTTC
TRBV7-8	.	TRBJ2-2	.	CASSTQYTGELFF	TGTGCCAGCAGCACACAGTACACCGGGGAGCTGTTTTTT
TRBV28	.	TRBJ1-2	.	CASSLLPDRPTF	TGTGCCAGCAGTTTATTACCCGACAGGCCCACCTTC
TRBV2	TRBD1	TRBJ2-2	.	CASSDRGTGELFF	TGTGCCAGCAGCGACAGGGGTACCGGGGAGCTGTTTTTT
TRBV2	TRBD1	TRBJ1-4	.	CASSSRGTGNEKLFF	TGTGCCAGCAGTTCCCGAGGGACAGGGAATGAAAAACTGTTTTTT
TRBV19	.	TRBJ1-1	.	CASSTQTGEAFF	TGTGCCAGTAGTACGCAAACAGGGGAAGCTTTCTTT
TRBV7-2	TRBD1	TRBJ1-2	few	CASSLVRQGATGYTF	TGTGCCAGCAGCTTAGTTCGGCAGGGGGCGACGGGCTACACCTTC
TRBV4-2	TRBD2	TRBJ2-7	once	CASSQGPGTSGARAYKQYF	TGTGCCAGCAGCCAAGGCCCGGGGACTAGCGGGGCTAGGGCCTACAAGCAGTACTTC
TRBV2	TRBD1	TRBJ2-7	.	CASREGTGGYEQYF	TGTGCCAGCAGGGAAGGGACAGGGGGCTACGAGCAGTACTTC
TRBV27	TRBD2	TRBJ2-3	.	CASILRPGLAGTWTQYF	TGTGCCAGCATCTTAAGGCCGGGACTAGCGGGGACCTGGACGCAGTATTTT
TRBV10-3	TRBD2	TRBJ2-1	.	CAISEPARGSYNEQFF	TGTGCCATCAGTGAACCAGCGCGGGGGTCCTACAATGAGCAGTTCTTC
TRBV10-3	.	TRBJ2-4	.	CAISEPRGRGIQYF	TGTGCCATCAGTGAGCCGCGGGGGCGAGGCATTCAGTACTTC
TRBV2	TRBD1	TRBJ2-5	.	CASSGQGAQQETQYF	TGTGCCAGCAGTGGACAGGGGGCGCAGCAAGAGACCCAGTACTTC
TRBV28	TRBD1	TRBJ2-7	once	CASSFGTGSLYEQYF	TGTGCCAGCAGTTTCGGGACAGGGAGTCTCTACGAGCAGTACTTC
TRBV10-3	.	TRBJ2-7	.	CAISEQGYHEQYF	TGTGCCATCAGTGAGCAGGGATACCACGAGCAGTACTTC
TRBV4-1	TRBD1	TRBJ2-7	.	CASSRTGNGGEQYF	TGCGCCAGCAGCCGGACAGGGAACGGGGGCGAGCAGTACTTC
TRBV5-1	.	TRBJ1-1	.	CASSQSPGGPNTEAFF	TGCGCCAGCAGCCAATCACCCGGAGGGCCGAACACTGAAGCTTTCTTT
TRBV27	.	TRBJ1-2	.	CASTNRVGGYTF	TGTGCCAGCACCAACAGGGTTGGTGGCTACACCTTC
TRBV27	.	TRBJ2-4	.	CASSPRGGRGPRLAKNIQYF	TGTGCCAGCAGTCCCCGCGGGGGCAGGGGCCCTCGCCTAGCCAAAAACATTCAGTACTTC
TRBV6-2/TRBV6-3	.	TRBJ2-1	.	CASSRDSTRNEQFF	TGTGCCAGCAGCCGGGACTCCACCCGGAATGAGCAGTTCTTC
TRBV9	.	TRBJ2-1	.	CASSVGFGEQFF	TGTGCCAGCAGCGTAGGGTTCGGTGAGCAGTTCTTC
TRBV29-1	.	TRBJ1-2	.	CSVESGGRYGYTF	TGCAGCGTTGAATCCGGGGGGAGGTATGGCTACACCTTC
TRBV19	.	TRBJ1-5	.	CASSIVAGSNQPQHF	TGTGCCAGTAGTATAGTGGCAGGCAGCAATCAGCCCCAGCATTTT
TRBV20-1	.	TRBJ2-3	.	CSAGRDETQYF	TGCAGTGCTGGGCGGGACGAGACGCAGTATTTT
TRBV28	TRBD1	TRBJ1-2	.	CASSRQGSYGYTF	TGTGCCAGCAGTCGACAGGGGTCCTATGGCTACACCTTC
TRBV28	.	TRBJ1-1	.	CASSRQGSLNTEAFF	TGTGCCAGCAGTCGCCAGGGTTCGTTGAACACTGAAGCTTTCTTT
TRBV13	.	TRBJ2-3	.	CASDIGGRLDTQYF	TGTGCCAGCGATATCGGGGGTAGGTTGGATACGCAGTATTTT
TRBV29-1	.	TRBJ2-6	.	CSVRMGLGANVLTF	TGCAGCGTTCGTATGGGGCTTGGGGCCAACGTCCTGACTTTC
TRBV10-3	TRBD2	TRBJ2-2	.	CAISDPRGGGTGELFF	TGTGCCATCAGTGACCCCCGGGGGGGCGGCACCGGGGAGCTGTTTTTT
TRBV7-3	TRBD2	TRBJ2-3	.	CASSLTSGADTQYF	TGTGCCAGCAGCTTAACTAGCGGGGCTGATACGCAGTATTTT
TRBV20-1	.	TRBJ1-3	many	CSASISSGNTIYF	TGCAGTGCTAGTATCAGCTCTGGAAACACCATATATTTT